The 5 T cell receptor beta chains below were found in one sample sequenced in a study of blood T cell repertoires in COVID-19. Clones were sequenced by immunoSEQ multiplex PCR, and TCRdb holds only the in-frame ones, with some missing. The sample has about 400,000 clones, approximately 88% seen once. The specimen sequenced was PBMCs or T cells enriched from blood (not recorded which). These receptors were taken from a woman between 40 and 50 years old with acute COVID-19.

The gene calls are TRBV15 and TRBJ1-1, with TRBD1 identical over 9 bases. Germline CDR1 and CDR2: LNHNV and YYDKDF (reference sequence). The length of the CDR3 is 14 residues. V lost 9 bases, J lost 1 base, and 6 bases stayed unmatched. In DNA, the CDR3 is TGTGCCACTTGCCGGGACAGGGAGAACACTGAAGCTTTCTTT. Encoded protein: CATCRDRENTEAFF. Full variable domain (remainder filled in from reference TRBV15 and TRBJ1-1): DAMVIQNPRYQVTQFGKPVTLSCSQTLNHNVMYWYQQKSSQAPKLLFHYYDKDFNNEADTPDNFQSRRPNTSFCFLDIRSPGLGDTAMYLCATCRDRENTEAFFGQGTRLTVV.

The rearrangement joins TRBV5-6 to TRBJ1-5; 9 bases are a match to TRBD1. Trimming took 4 bases from V and 3 from J; bases not matched to a gene: 11. This CDR3 comprises 17 residues. The germline V gene encodes CDR1 SGHDT and CDR2 YYEEEE. The DNA for the CDR3 is TGTGCCAGCAGCCTAAGAAGGACAGGGGAAGACAATCAGCCCCAGCATTTT. It is translated as CASSLRRTGEDNQPQHF.

This chain joins TRBV6-5 and TRBJ2-1; 8 positions match TRBD1. From germline, CDR1 is MNHEY and CDR2 SVGAGI. V lost 6 bases and J lost 5; bases outside the gene matches: 3. The CDR3 runs to 13 residues. The DNA for the CDR3 is TGTGCCAGCAGGGGGACAGGTCACAATGAGCAGTTCTTC. It translates to CASRGTGHNEQFF.

The V call is TRBV6-5, the J call TRBJ1-3; D possibly corresponds to TRBD1 (5 bases). Looked up from germline, CDR1 is MNHEY and CDR2 is SVGAGI. Trimming removed 3 bases at V and 2 bases at J, with 8 bases between. The CDR3 is 14 amino acids. Here the CDR3 reads CASSYGAAGNTIYF. The CDR3 DNA follows: TGTGCCAGCAGTTATGGGGCCGCTGGAAACACCATATATTTT.

J is TRBJ2-1 and V is TRBV7-9, with 9 bases lining up with TRBD1. The CDR3 covers 15 residues. Germline values: CDR1 SEHNR, CDR2 FQNEAQ (reference sequence). The junction had 3 bases not matched to a gene; V was cut back by 3 bases and J by 3 bases. The DNA of the CDR3 is TGTGCCAGCAGCTTCCCGGGACAGGGCTACAATGAGCAGTTCTTC. Protein: CASSFPGQGYNEQFF.